A single sample gave rise to the 24 T cell receptor beta chains below, sequenced in a study of CD8+ T cells in alopecia areata. Following RNA extraction, reverse transcription yielded cDNA that acted as the sequencing template. Repertoires were generated with immunoSEQ multiplex PCR, while TCRdb's copy carries only in-frame clones and drops some. The table lists 30,000 to 35,000 clones, around 59% of them singletons. The sequenced sample consisted of NKG2D-high CD8+ T cells sorted from blood. The receptor set was obtained from a human donor with alopecia areata.

The V gene is TRBV7-8, the J gene TRBJ2-7; 9 nucleotides agree with TRBD2. The CDR3 has 17 residues. The junction had 15 bases not matched to a gene; V was cut back by 3 bases and J by 6 bases. Germline V lookup: CDR1 SGHVS, CDR2 FQNEAQ. The CDR3 protein is CASSLDLGLAYFGEQYF. The CDR3, as DNA: TGTGCCAGCAGCTTGGACCTGGGACTAGCCTACTTTGGCGAGCAGTACTTC. Supplemented by reference TRBV7-8 and TRBJ2-7, the full variable domain reads GAGVSQSPRYKVAKRGQDVALRCDPISGHVSLFWYQQALGQGPEFLTYFQNEAQLDKSGLPSDRFFAERPEGSVSTLKIQRTQQEDSAVYLCASSLDLGLAYFGEQYFGPGTRLTVT.

This clone has a handful of counts. V gene TRBV4-3 combines with J gene TRBJ2-1; perhaps TRBD2 as D (5 bases). The V and J ends lost 8 bases and 10 bases respectively, with 6 bases between them. Per the germline V gene, CDR1 is LGHNA and CDR2 is YSLEER. The CDR3 runs 9 residues. This CDR3 is CASCGEQFF. The CDR3 region has the DNA TGCGCCAGCTGCGGGGAGCAGTTCTTC.

This rearrangement joins TRBV20-1 to TRBJ2-4; D call uncertain. V lost 1 base to trimming and J lost 15 bases, with 10 bases between them. The CDR3 consists of 10 residues. The germline V gene has CDR1 DFQATT and CDR2 SNEGSKA (reference sequence). The CDR3 is CSARAGTRYF. The DNA for the CDR3 is TGCAGTGCTAGAGCCGGTACGAGGTACTTC.

The genes are TRBV29-1 and TRBJ2-7; a possible D gene is TRBD1 (7 bases). V lost 2 bases and J 5 bases, leaving 13 bases between the germline ends. Germline CDR1 is SQVTM and CDR2 is ANQGSEA. The CDR3 has 13 amino acids. As DNA, the CDR3 is TGCAGCGTTGAAAGGGGGGACAGCAACGAGCAGTACTTC. It is translated as CSVERGDSNEQYF.

The rearrangement uses TRBV27 and TRBJ2-3; TRBD1 might be the D (6 bases). V dropped 4 bases and J dropped 1 base, with 6 bases sitting between them. This CDR3 is built from 13 residues. Germline loops: CDR1 MNHEY, CDR2 SMNVEV (reference sequence). The CDR3: CASSWGRTDTQYF. In DNA form, the CDR3 reads TGTGCCAGCAGTTGGGGGCGCACAGATACGCAGTATTTT.

This clone occurred a few times. This chain links TRBV30 with TRBJ2-3, with D unresolved. Germline V gene lookup returns CDR1 GTSNPN and CDR2 SVGIG (reference sequence). CDR3 length: 12 residues. Trimming stripped 2 bases from V and 6 bases from J, with 9 bases between. The CDR3 sequence: CAWSPLSDTQYF. CDR3 DNA sequence: TGTGCCTGGAGTCCACTCAGCGATACGCAGTATTTT.

This clone has only a few counts. The chain carries TRBV29-1 and TRBJ1-1; possibly TRBD1 for D (6 bases). This CDR3 is 14 amino acids long. Trimming removed 0 bases at V and 6 bases at J, with 14 bases between. From germline, CDR1 is SQVTM and CDR2 ANQGSEA. The CDR3: CSVEEQGQGAEAFF. The CDR3 nucleotides read TGCAGCGTTGAAGAACAGGGCCAGGGAGCTGAAGCTTTCTTT.

The CDR3, as DNA: TGTGCCAGCAGCCCAGGAAACTATGGCTACACCTTC. This sequence encodes CASSPGNYGYTF. The V call is TRBV7-2, the J call TRBJ1-2; D gene ambiguous. This CDR3 is 12 amino acids long. Deletions cut 5 bases from V and 2 bases from J, with 6 bases between. Looked up from germline, CDR1 is SGHTA and CDR2 is FQGNSA. Using reference TRBV7-2 and TRBJ1-2 for the parts outside the CDR3, the full variable domain is GAGVSQSPSNKVTEKGKDVELRCDPISGHTALYWYRQSLGQGLEFLIYFQGNSAPDKSGLPSDRFSAERTGGSVSTLTIQRTQQEDSAVYLCASSPGNYGYTFGSGTRLTVV.

This clone has more than one count but fewer than ten. The chain uses TRBV7-9 and TRBJ2-1, with no clear D. The length of the CDR3 is 15 residues. V was shortened by 0 bases and J by 5 bases, with 11 bases between the two germline ends. Germline CDR1 SEHNR, CDR2 FQNEAQ (reference sequence). In DNA, the CDR3 is TGTGCCAGCAGCTTAGCCGTTACTACCCACAATGAGCAGTTCTTC. The encoded protein is CASSLAVTTHNEQFF.

The chain has TRBV29-1 and TRBJ2-5, with D possibly matching TRBD2 (5 bases). The tail of the sequence fits TRBJ2-7 better, so the J call may be wrong. CDR3 size: 13 residues. CDR1 and CDR2 (germline): SQVTM, ANQGSEA. The CDR3 loop is CSVEGGNTYEQYF. The DNA for the CDR3 is TGCAGCGTTGAAGGAGGGAACACCTACGAGCAGTACTTC.

This clone was observed once. The chain joins TRBV7-2 to TRBJ1-4; weak D call: TRBD1 (6 bases). The V end lost 1 base, the J end lost 8 bases, and 14 bases lay between the germline ends. The CDR3 runs to 15 residues. Germline values: CDR1 SGHTA, CDR2 FQGNSA. Here the CDR3 reads CASSLVEQGWEKLFF. The CDR3, as DNA: TGTGCCAGCAGCTTAGTCGAACAGGGTTGGGAAAAACTGTTTTTT.

The chain couples TRBV6-5 to TRBJ2-1; 8 bases match TRBD1. The CDR3 length is 16 residues. Unmatched junction bases numbered 13, after V lost 4 bases and J lost 8 bases. Germline lookup yields CDR1 MNHEY and CDR2 SVGAGI. The CDR3 loop reads CASSSIKYRGLYEQFF. DNA for the CDR3: TGTGCCAGCAGTTCCATCAAGTACAGGGGGTTATATGAGCAGTTCTTC.

This clone was seen a handful of times. The CDR3 is CSVEGRGYEQYF. CDR3 nucleotides: TGCAGCGTTGAAGGCAGGGGATACGAGCAGTACTTC. V is TRBV29-1 and J is TRBJ2-7; D is perhaps TRBD1 (6 bases). V was shortened by 1 base and J by 4 bases, with 8 bases between the two germline ends. CDR3 length equals 12 residues. The germline CDR1 and CDR2 sequences are SQVTM and ANQGSEA.

The J gene is TRBJ2-3, the V gene TRBV7-3; 7 bases match TRBD1. Per germline, CDR1 SGHTA and CDR2 FQGTGA. Trimming removed 3 bases from V and 1 base from J; junction bases left unmatched: 1. The CDR3 is 14 amino acids. The CDR3 loop is CASSFTGGTDTQYF. In DNA, the CDR3 is TGTGCCAGCAGCTTCACAGGGGGCACAGATACGCAGTATTTT.

The chain has TRBV7-3 and TRBJ1-1, with 7 bases identical to TRBD1. With V trimmed by 5 bases and J by 4 bases, 10 bases remained unmatched. Germline lookup yields CDR1 SGHTA and CDR2 FQGTGA. The CDR3 runs 15 residues. The CDR3 sequence: CASSARTGVGTEAFF. The CDR3 DNA is TGTGCCAGCAGCGCTAGAACAGGGGTTGGCACTGAAGCTTTCTTT.

The rearrangement links TRBV7-8 to TRBJ2-1; no reliable D call. The CDR3 is made up of 12 amino acids. Germline CDR1 and CDR2: SGHVS and FQNEAQ. Trimming shortened V by 4 bases and J by 5 bases, and 6 bases separated the two germline ends. The CDR3 sequence is CASSSIDNEQFF. CDR3 nucleotides: TGTGCCAGCAGCTCCATAGACAATGAGCAGTTCTTC. The full variable domain, with the rest looked up from reference TRBV7-8 and TRBJ2-1, is GAGVSQSPRYKVAKRGQDVALRCDPISGHVSLFWYQQALGQGPEFLTYFQNEAQLDKSGLPSDRFFAERPEGSVSTLKIQRTQQEDSAVYLCASSSIDNEQFFGPGTRLTVL.

The V call is TRBV7-9, the J call TRBJ1-1, with D uncertain. The CDR3 has 12 amino acids. V lost 1 base to trimming and J lost 7 bases, with 7 bases between them. CDR1 and CDR2 (germline): SEHNR, FQNEAQ (reference sequence). The CDR3 DNA reads as TGTGCCAGCAGCTTAGTGCGGGATGAAGCTTTCTTT. Translated: CASSLVRDEAFF.

V usage is TRBV11-2 and J usage is TRBJ2-4; a weak D match, TRBD1 (5 bases). The germline V and J ends were trimmed by 0 bases and 2 bases, with 8 bases remaining between them. Looked up from germline, CDR1 is SGHAT and CDR2 is FQNNGV. This CDR3 region has 15 residues. The CDR3 is CASSLEAGTKNIQYF. CDR3 coding DNA: TGTGCCAGCAGCTTAGAGGCAGGGACCAAAAACATTCAGTACTTC.

DNA of the CDR3: TGTGCCAGCAGTGATCGGTGGCAGCCCCAGCATTTT. It yields the protein CASSDRWQPQHF. The chain couples TRBV2 to TRBJ1-5, with no clear D. The CDR3 contains 12 residues. Germline CDR1 SNHLY, CDR2 FYNNEI. The germline V and J ends were trimmed by 3 bases and 7 bases, with 7 bases remaining between them.

This clone was observed a few times. This chain connects TRBV29-1 to TRBJ2-1, with TRBD1 matching over 7 bases. J gave up 7 bases and V 7 bases, and 10 bases lay outside the gene matches. Germline CDR1 SQVTM, CDR2 ANQGSEA. This CDR3 has 13 residues. This CDR3 is CSEATGVGNEQFF. DNA of the CDR3: TGCAGCGAGGCAACAGGGGTTGGGAATGAGCAGTTCTTC.

The chain is built from TRBV7-3 and TRBJ2-3; 13 bases are shared with TRBD2. The V gene end was trimmed by 2 bases and the J gene end by 4 bases; junction bases not matched to a gene: 3. The CDR3 sequence is 16 residues long. CDR1 is SGHTA, CDR2 FQGTGA, per germline. The CDR3 bases are TGTGCCAGCAGCTTAGGGACTAGCGGGGAGGCAGATACGCAGTATTTT. This encodes CASSLGTSGEADTQYF.

This clone was counted a few times. This rearrangement joins TRBV5-5 to TRBJ2-2; 10 bases fit TRBD1. The J segment lost 3 bases and the V segment lost 3 bases, leaving 11 bases of the junction unmatched. There are 18 residues in the CDR3. Per germline, CDR1 SGHKS and CDR2 YYEKEE (reference sequence). In DNA form, the CDR3 reads TGTGCCAGCAGCTCCCTGGGGACAGGGGCCTCCCACACCGGGGAGCTGTTTTTT. Protein: CASSSLGTGASHTGELFF.

This clone turned up a few times. The chain carries TRBV5-1 and TRBJ2-3; the match to TRBD1 covers 7 bases. V was pared by 5 bases and J by 2 bases, with 8 bases of the junction left unmatched. This CDR3 has 15 amino acids. CDR1 and CDR2 (germline): SGHRS, YFSETQ. CDR3 region: CASSRGQAITDTQYF. For the CDR3, the DNA is TGCGCCAGCAGTCGTGGACAGGCGATCACAGATACGCAGTATTTT.

This clone was seen more than once but under ten times. CDR3 DNA: TGTGCCAGCAGCCCTATTGCCTCCTACGAGCAGTACTTC. Translating it yields CASSPIASYEQYF. This chain connects TRBV7-9 to TRBJ2-7; the D is unclear. V lost 5 bases, J lost 0 bases, and 8 bases lay in between. The CDR3 length is 13 residues. CDR1 SEHNR and CDR2 FQNEAQ come from the germline V gene (reference sequence).